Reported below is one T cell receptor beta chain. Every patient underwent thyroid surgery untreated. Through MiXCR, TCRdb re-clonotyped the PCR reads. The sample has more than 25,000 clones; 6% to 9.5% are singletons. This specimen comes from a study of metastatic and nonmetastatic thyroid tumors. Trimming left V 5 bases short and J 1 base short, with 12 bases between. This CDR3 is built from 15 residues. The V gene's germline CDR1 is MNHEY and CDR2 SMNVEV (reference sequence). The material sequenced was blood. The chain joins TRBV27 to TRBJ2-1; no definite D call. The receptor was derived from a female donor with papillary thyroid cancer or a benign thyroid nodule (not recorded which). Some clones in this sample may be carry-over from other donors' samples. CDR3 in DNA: TGTGCCAGCAGTCGCGTGGCCTATTCCTACAATGAGCAGTTCTTC. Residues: CASSRVAYSYNEQFF.